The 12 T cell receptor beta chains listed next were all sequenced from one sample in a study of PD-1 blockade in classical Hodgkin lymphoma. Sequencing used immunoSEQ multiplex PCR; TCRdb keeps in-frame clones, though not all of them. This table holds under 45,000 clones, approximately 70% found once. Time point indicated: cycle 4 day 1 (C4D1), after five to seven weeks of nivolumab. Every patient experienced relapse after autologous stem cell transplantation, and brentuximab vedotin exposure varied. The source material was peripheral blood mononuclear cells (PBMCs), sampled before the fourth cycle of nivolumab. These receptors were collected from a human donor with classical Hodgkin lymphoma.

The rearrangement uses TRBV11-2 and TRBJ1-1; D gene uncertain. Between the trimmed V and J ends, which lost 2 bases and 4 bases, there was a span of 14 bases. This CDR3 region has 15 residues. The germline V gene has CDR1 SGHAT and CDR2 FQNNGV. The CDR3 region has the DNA TGTGCCAGCAGCTTAAACGCACAGCTTGGCACTGAAGCTTTCTTT. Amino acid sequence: CASSLNAQLGTEAFF.

This chain's CDR3 is CASSSPTDGELAKNIQYF. The CDR3 DNA sequence: TGTGCCAGCAGCTCACCAACCGACGGAGAATTAGCCAAAAACATTCAGTACTTC. The chain carries TRBV7-8 and TRBJ2-4; D call uncertain. V dropped 4 bases and J dropped 0 bases, with 19 bases sitting between them. The V gene's germline CDR1 is SGHVS and CDR2 FQNEAQ. The CDR3 runs to 18 residues.

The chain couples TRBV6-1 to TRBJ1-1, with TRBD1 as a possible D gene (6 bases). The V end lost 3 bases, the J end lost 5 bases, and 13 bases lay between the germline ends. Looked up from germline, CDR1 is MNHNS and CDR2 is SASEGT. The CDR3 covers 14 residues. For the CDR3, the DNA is TGTGCCAGCAGTGATCTGGGGGGCAGGACTGAAGCTTTCTTT. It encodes CASSDLGGRTEAFF.

The CDR3 DNA reads TGCGCCAGCAGCCCGACCGCGATGAACACTGAAGCTTTCTTT. Translating gives CASSPTAMNTEAFF. The V gene is TRBV5-1, the J gene TRBJ1-1; no firm D call. V lost 4 bases, J lost 0 bases, and 10 bases lay in between. Germline V gene lookup returns CDR1 SGHRS and CDR2 YFSETQ. The CDR3 covers 14 residues.

The CDR3 DNA reads as TGTGCCAGCAGCTTATTTTCGGACAAGAACACTGAAGCTTTCTTT. Residues: CASSLFSDKNTEAFF. The chain is built from TRBV7-2 and TRBJ1-1; D may be TRBD1 (5 bases). Trimming pared 2 bases from V and 1 base from J, leaving 11 bases between. The CDR3 totals 15 residues. CDR1 and CDR2 from the germline V gene are SGHTA and FQGNSA.

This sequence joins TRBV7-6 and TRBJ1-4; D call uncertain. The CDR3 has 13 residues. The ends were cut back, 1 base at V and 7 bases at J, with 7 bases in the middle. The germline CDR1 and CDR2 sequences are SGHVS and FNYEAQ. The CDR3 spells CASSLGDSEKLFF. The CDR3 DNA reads TGTGCCAGCAGCTTAGGCGATAGTGAAAAACTGTTTTTT.

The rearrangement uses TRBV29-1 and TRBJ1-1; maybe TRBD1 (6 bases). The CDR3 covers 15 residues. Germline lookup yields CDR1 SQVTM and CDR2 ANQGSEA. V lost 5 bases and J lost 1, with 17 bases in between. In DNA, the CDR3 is TGCAGCGTTTCTACCACAGGGTTAAGGAACACTGAAGCTTTCTTT. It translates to CSVSTTGLRNTEAFF. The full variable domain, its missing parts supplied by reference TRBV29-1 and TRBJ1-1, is SAVISQKPSRDICQRGTSLTIQCQVDSQVTMMFWYRQQPGQSLTLIATANQGSEATYESGFVIDKFPISRPNLTFSTLTVSNMSPEDSSIYLCSVSTTGLRNTEAFFGQGTRLTVV.

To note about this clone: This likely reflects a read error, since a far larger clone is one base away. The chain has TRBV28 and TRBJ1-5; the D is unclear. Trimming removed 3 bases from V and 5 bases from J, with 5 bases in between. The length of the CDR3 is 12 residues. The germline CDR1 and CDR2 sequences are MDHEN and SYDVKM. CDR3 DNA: TGTGCCAGCAGTTTGGGGTATCAGCCCCAGCATTTT. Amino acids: CASSLGYQPQHF.

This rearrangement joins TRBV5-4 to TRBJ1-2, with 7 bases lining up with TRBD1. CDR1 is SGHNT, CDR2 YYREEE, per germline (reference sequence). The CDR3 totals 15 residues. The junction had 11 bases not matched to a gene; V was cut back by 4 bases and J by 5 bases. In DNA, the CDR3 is TGTGCCAGCAGCCCGGCGACAGGGTTCGGGTATGGCTACACCTTC. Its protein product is CASSPATGFGYGYTF.

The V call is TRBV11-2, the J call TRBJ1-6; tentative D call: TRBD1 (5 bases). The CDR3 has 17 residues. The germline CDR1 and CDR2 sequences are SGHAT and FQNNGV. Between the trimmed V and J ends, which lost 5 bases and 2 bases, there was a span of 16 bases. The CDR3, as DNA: TGTGCCAGCAGCCCCCCGGGAGGGGACCCCTATAATTCACCCCTCCACTTT. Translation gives CASSPPGGDPYNSPLHF. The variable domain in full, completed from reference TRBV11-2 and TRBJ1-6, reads EAGVAQSPRYKIIEKRQSVAFWCNPISGHATLYWYQQILGQGPKLLIQFQNNGVVDDSQLPKDRFSAERLKGVDSTLKIQPAKLEDSAVYLCASSPPGGDPYNSPLHFGNGTRLTVT.

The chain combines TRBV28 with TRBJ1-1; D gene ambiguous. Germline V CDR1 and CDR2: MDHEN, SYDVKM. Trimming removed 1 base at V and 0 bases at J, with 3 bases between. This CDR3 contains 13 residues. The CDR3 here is CASSLSLNTEAFF. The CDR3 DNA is TGTGCCAGCAGTTTATCGCTGAACACTGAAGCTTTCTTT.

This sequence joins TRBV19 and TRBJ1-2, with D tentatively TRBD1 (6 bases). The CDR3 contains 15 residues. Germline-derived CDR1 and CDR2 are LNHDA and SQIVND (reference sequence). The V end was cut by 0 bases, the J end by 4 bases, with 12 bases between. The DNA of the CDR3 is TGTGCCAGTAGTATAGAAGGGGGGCGGCGCTATGGCTACACCTTC. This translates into CASSIEGGRRYGYTF. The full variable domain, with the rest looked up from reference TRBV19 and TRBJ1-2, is DGGITQSPKYLFRKEGQNVTLSCEQNLNHDAMYWYRQDPGQGLRLIYYSQIVNDFQKGDIAEGYSVSREKKESFPLTVTSAQKNPTAFYLCASSIEGGRRYGYTFGSGTRLTVV.